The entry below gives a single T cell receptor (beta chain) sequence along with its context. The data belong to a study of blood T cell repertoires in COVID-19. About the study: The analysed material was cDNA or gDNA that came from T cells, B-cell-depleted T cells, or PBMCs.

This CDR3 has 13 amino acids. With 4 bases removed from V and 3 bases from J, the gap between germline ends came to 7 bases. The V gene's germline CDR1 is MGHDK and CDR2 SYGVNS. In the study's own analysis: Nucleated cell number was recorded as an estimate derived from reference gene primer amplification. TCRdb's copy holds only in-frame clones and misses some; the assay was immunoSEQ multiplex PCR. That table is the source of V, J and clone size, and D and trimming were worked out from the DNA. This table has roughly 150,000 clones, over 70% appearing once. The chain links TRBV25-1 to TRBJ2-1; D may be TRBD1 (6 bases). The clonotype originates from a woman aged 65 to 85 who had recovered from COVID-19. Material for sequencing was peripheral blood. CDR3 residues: CASSAGHYNEQFF. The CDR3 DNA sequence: TGTGCCAGCAGTGCGGGACACTACAATGAGCAGTTCTTC.